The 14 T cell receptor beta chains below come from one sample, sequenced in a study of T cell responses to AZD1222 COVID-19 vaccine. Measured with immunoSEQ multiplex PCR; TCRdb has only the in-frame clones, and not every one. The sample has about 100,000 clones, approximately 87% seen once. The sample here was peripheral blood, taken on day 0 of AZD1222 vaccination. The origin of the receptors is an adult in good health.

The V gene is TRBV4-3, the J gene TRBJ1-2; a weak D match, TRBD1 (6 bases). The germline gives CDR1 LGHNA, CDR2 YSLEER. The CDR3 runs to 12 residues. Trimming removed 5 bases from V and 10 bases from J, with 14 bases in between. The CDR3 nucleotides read TGCGCCAGCAGCGAACAGGGTAAGAACTACACCTTC. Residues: CASSEQGKNYTF.

The CDR3 region has the DNA TGTGCCAGCAGCTTAAGGACTAGTTCAGATACGCAGTATTTT. It yields the protein CASSLRTSSDTQYF. J is TRBJ2-3 and V is TRBV3-1 (or the pseudogene TRBV3-2); TRBD2 matches 7 bases. J gave up 4 bases and V 5 bases, and 6 bases lay outside the gene matches. This CDR3 is 14 amino acids long. Germline loops: CDR1 LGHDT, CDR2 YNNKEL (reference sequence).

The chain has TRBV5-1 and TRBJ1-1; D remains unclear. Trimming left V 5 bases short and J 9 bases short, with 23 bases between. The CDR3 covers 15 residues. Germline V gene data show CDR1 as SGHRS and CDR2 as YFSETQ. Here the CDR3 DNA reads TGCGCCAGCAGTAACGACGTTTCCCATCTAAGGCAAGCTTTCTTT. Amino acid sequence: CASSNDVSHLRQAFF.

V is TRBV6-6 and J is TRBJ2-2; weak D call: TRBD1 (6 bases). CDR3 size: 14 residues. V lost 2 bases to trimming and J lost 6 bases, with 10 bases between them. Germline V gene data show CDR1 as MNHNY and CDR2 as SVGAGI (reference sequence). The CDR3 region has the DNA TGTGCCAGCAGTTACGCCAGGGGCCCCGGGGAGCTGTTTTTT. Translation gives CASSYARGPGELFF.

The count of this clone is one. The CDR3 is CASSLDRGGASVLTF. The DNA for the CDR3 is TGCGCCAGCAGCTTGGACAGGGGAGGAGCATCCGTCCTGACTTTC. This chain connects TRBV5-1 to TRBJ2-6; possible D gene TRBD1, 7 bases. The germline CDR1 and CDR2 sequences are SGHRS and YFSETQ. The V end was cut by 0 bases, the J end by 12 bases, with 16 bases between. The CDR3 loop spans 15 amino acids.

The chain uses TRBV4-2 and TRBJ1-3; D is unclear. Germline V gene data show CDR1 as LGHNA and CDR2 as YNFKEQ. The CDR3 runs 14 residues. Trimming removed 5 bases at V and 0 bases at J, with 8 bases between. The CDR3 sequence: CASSGGTSGNTIYF. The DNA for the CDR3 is TGTGCCAGCAGCGGCGGTACCTCTGGAAACACCATATATTTT.

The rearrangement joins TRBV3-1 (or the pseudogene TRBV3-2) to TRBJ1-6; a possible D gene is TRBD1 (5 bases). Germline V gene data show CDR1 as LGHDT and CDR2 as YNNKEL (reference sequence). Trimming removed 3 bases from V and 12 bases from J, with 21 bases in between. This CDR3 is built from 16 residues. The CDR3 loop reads CASSHHIFGAYRPLHF. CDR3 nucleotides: TGTGCCAGCAGCCACCACATATTCGGGGCCTATAGACCCCTCCACTTT.

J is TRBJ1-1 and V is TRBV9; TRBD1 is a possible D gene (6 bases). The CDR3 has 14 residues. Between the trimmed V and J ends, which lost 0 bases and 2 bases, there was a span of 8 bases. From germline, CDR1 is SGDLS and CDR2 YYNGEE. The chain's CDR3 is CASSVAGGNTEAFF. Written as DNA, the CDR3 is TGTGCCAGCAGCGTAGCCGGGGGCAACACTGAAGCTTTCTTT.

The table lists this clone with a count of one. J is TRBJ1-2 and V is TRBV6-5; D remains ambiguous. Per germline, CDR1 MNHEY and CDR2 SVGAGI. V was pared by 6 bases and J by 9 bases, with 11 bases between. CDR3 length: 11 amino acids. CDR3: CASSPDASYTF. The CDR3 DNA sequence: TGTGCCAGCAGCCCGGACGCTAGCTACACCTTC.

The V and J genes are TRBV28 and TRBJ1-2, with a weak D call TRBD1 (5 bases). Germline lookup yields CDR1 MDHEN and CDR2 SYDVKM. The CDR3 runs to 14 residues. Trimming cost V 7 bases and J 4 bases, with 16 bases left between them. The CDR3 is CASNPDGGSYGYTF. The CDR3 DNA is TGTGCCAGCAATCCCGACGGGGGAAGCTATGGCTACACCTTC.

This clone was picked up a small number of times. The CDR3 DNA reads as TGTGCCAGCAGCAACAAACGACTTCAAGAGACCCAGTACTTC. It yields the protein CASSNKRLQETQYF. The chain links TRBV7-9 to TRBJ2-5; no clear D gene. The CDR3 is 14 residues long. Trimming left V 5 bases short and J 2 bases short, with 12 bases between. In germline, CDR1 is SEHNR, CDR2 FQNEAQ (reference sequence).

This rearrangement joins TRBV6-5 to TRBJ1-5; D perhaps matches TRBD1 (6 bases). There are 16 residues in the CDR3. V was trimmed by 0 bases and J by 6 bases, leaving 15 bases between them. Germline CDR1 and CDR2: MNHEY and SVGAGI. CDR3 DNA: TGTGCCAGCAGTTACTCATATACAGGGAGCGCTCAGCCCCAGCATTTT. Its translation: CASSYSYTGSAQPQHF.

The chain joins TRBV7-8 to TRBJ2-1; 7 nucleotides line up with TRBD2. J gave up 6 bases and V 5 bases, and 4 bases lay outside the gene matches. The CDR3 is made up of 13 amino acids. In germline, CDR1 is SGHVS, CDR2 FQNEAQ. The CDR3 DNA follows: TGTGCCAGCAGCCCCGGGGGGTTCAATGAGCAGTTCTTC. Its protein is CASSPGGFNEQFF. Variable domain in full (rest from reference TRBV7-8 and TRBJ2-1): GAGVSQSPRYKVAKRGQDVALRCDPISGHVSLFWYQQALGQGPEFLTYFQNEAQLDKSGLPSDRFFAERPEGSVSTLKIQRTQQEDSAVYLCASSPGGFNEQFFGPGTRLTVL.

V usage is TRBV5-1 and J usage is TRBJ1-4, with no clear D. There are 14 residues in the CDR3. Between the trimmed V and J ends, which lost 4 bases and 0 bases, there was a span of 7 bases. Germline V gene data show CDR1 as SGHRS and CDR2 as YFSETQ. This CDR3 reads CASSLGSTNEKLFF. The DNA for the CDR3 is TGCGCCAGCAGCCTGGGGTCAACTAATGAAAAACTGTTTTTT.